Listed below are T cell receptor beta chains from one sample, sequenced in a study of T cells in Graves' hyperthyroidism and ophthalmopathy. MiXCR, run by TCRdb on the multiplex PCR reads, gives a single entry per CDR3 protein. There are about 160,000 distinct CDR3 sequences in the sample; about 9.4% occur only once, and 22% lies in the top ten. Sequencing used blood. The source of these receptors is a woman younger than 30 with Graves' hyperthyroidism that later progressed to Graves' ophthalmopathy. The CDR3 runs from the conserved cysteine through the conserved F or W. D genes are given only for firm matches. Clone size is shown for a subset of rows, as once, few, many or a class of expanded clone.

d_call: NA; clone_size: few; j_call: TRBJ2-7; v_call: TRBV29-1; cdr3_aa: CSVDGNGYEQYF; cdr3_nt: TGCAGCGTTGATGGAAACGGCTACGAGCAGTACTTC
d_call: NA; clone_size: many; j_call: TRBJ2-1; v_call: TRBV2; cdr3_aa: CASSEATPGNRASSYNEQFF; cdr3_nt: TGTGCCAGCAGTGAAGCAACGCCCGGTAACAGGGCAAGCTCCTACAATGAGCAGTTCTTC
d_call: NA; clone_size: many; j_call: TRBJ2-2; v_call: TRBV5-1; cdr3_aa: CASSLIPSSGELFF; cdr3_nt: TGCGCCAGCAGCCTTATACCGAGTTCCGGGGAGCTGTTTTTT
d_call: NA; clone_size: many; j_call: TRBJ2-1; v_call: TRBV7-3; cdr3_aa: CASSPRLSYNEQFF; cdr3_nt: TGTGCCAGCAGCCCAAGATTATCCTACAATGAGCAGTTCTTC
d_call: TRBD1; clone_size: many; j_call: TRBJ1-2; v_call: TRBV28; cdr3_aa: CASSPPDRVDGYTF; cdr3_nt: TGTGCCAGCAGTCCCCCGGACAGGGTGGATGGCTACACCTTC
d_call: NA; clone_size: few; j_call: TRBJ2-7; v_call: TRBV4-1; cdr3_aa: CASSGGPYEQYF; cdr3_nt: TGCGCCAGCAGCGGGGGACCTTACGAGCAGTACTTC
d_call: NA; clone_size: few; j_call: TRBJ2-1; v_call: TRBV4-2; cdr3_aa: CASSQETRNEQFF; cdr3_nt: TGTGCCAGCAGCCAAGAGACCCGCAATGAGCAGTTCTTC
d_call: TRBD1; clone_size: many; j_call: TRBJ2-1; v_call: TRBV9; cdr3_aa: CASSTGTVNNEQFF; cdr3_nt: TGTGCCAGCAGCACGGGGACAGTTAACAATGAGCAGTTCTTC
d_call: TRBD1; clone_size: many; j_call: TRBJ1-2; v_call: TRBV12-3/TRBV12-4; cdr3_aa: CASSASGTVYGYTF; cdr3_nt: TGTGCCAGCAGTGCATCCGGGACAGTTTATGGCTACACCTTC
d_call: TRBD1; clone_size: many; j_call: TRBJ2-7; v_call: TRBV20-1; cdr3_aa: CSAGPRDRDHEQYF; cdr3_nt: TGCAGTGCGGGGCCCCGGGACAGGGACCACGAGCAGTACTTC
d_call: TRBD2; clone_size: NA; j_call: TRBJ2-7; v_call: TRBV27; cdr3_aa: CASRASGGLEQYF; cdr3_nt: TGTGCCAGCAGGGCTAGCGGGGGACTCGAGCAGTACTTC
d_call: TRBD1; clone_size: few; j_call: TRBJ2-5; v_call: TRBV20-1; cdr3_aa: CSAFHRQGLETQYF; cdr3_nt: TGCAGTGCTTTCCACCGACAGGGCTTAGAGACCCAGTACTTC
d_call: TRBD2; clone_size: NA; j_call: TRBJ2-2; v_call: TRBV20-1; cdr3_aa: CSAQTSGGNTGELFF; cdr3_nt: TGCAGTGCTCAGACTAGCGGGGGAAACACCGGGGAGCTGTTTTTT
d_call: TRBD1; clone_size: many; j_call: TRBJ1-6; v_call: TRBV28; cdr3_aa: CASSTGVNSPLHF; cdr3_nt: TGTGCCAGCAGCACAGGGGTCAATTCACCCCTCCACTTT
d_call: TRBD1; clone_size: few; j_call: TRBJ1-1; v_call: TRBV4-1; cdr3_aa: CASSRPGTDTEAFF; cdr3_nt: TGCGCCAGCAGCCGACCCGGGACAGACACTGAAGCTTTCTTT
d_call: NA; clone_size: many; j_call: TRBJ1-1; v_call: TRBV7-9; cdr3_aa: CASSFRPDRRNTEAFF; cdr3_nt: TGTGCCAGCAGCTTCAGGCCAGACAGGAGGAACACTGAAGCTTTCTTT
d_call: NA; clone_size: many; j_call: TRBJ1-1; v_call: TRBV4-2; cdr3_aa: CASSQPKTPVNTEAFF; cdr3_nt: TGTGCCAGCAGCCAACCCAAGACACCCGTGAACACTGAAGCTTTCTTT